A selection of T cell receptor beta chains follows, all from one sample in a study of beta chain features in type 1 diabetes. The assay was immunoSEQ multiplex PCR, and TCRdb's table has in-frame clones only and misses some. The repertoire includes about 240,000 clones, around a quarter of them detected once, and roughly 4% sits in the top ten. The specimen sequenced was central memory CD4+ T cells from blood. The receptors here all came from a man aged 25 to 40 in good health. Each CDR3 is given with its conserved first and last residue. The order of the fields is J gene, V gene, D gene, clone size, CDR3 protein, CDR3 DNA. A D gene is named only where the DNA matches it firmly. A row's size may be missing; if present it is once, few, many or a size class.

j_gene: TRBJ1-5
v_gene: TRBV4-1
d_gene: TRBD1
abundance: -
CDR3aa: CASSQDVTGALGQPQHF
CDR3nt: TGCGCCAGCAGCCAAGATGTGACAGGGGCCCTCGGTCAGCCCCAGCATTTT

j_gene: TRBJ2-1
v_gene: TRBV10-3
d_gene: -
abundance: -
CDR3aa: CAISAGVEQFF
CDR3nt: TGTGCCATCAGTGCAGGGGTTGAGCAGTTCTTC

j_gene: TRBJ1-1
v_gene: TRBV7-9
d_gene: -
abundance: -
CDR3aa: CASSLFENTEAFF
CDR3nt: TGTGCCAGCAGCTTATTCGAGAACACTGAAGCTTTCTTT

j_gene: TRBJ1-6
v_gene: TRBV5-6
d_gene: TRBD1
abundance: -
CDR3aa: CASSPQGASNSPLHF
CDR3nt: TGTGCCAGCAGCCCCCAGGGGGCTTCTAATTCACCCCTCCACTTT

j_gene: TRBJ2-3
v_gene: TRBV10-2
d_gene: -
abundance: -
CDR3aa: CASSDWGITDTQYF
CDR3nt: TGCGCCAGCAGTGATTGGGGGATCACAGATACGCAGTATTTT

j_gene: TRBJ2-5
v_gene: TRBV7-9
d_gene: TRBD1
abundance: -
CDR3aa: CASSLTGKPKETQYF
CDR3nt: TGTGCCAGCAGCTTGACAGGGAAGCCTAAAGAGACCCAGTACTTC

j_gene: TRBJ2-7
v_gene: TRBV9
d_gene: -
abundance: -
CDR3aa: CASSLRQESSYEQYF
CDR3nt: TGTGCCAGCAGCCTCAGACAGGAGAGCTCCTACGAGCAGTACTTC

j_gene: TRBJ1-1
v_gene: TRBV19
d_gene: -
abundance: few
CDR3aa: CASTSVQANTEAFF
CDR3nt: TGTGCCAGCACTAGTGTGCAGGCGAACACTGAAGCTTTCTTT

j_gene: TRBJ2-1
v_gene: TRBV5-1
d_gene: -
abundance: -
CDR3aa: CASSRDSLNEQFF
CDR3nt: TGCGCCAGCAGCCGAGACAGCCTCAATGAGCAGTTCTTC

j_gene: TRBJ1-6
v_gene: TRBV15
d_gene: -
abundance: once
CDR3aa: CATSRDKAASRSPLHF
CDR3nt: TGTGCCACCAGCAGAGATAAGGCGGCCTCTCGGTCACCCCTCCACTTT

j_gene: TRBJ1-1
v_gene: TRBV30
d_gene: TRBD1
abundance: few
CDR3aa: CAWNHGQGNTEAFF
CDR3nt: TGTGCCTGGAACCACGGACAGGGAAACACTGAAGCTTTCTTT

j_gene: TRBJ2-3
v_gene: TRBV7-2
d_gene: -
abundance: few
CDR3aa: CASSPMRGSDTQYF
CDR3nt: TGTGCCAGCAGTCCCATGCGGGGTTCAGATACGCAGTATTTT

j_gene: TRBJ2-4
v_gene: TRBV4-1
d_gene: TRBD1
abundance: many
CDR3aa: CASSQGARGRGNIQYF
CDR3nt: TGCGCCAGCAGCCAAGGGGCCAGGGGGCGCGGGAACATTCAGTACTTC

j_gene: TRBJ1-1
v_gene: TRBV9
d_gene: TRBD1
abundance: -
CDR3aa: CASSRQGNTEAFF
CDR3nt: TGTGCCAGCAGCAGACAGGGAAACACTGAAGCTTTCTTT

j_gene: TRBJ1-1
v_gene: TRBV29-1
d_gene: -
abundance: -
CDR3aa: CSGLRQTHVHGTEAFF
CDR3nt: TGCAGCGGCCTTCGGCAGACCCACGTCCATGGCACTGAAGCTTTCTTT

j_gene: TRBJ1-5
v_gene: TRBV27
d_gene: -
abundance: few
CDR3aa: CASSPQGWSNQPQHF
CDR3nt: TGTGCCAGCAGTCCCCAGGGGTGGAGCAATCAGCCCCAGCATTTT

j_gene: TRBJ1-2
v_gene: TRBV28
d_gene: TRBD1
abundance: few
CDR3aa: CASSFESRTGLGYTF
CDR3nt: TGTGCCAGCAGTTTCGAATCCCGGACAGGCCTGGGCTACACCTTC

j_gene: TRBJ2-2
v_gene: TRBV27
d_gene: TRBD1
abundance: few
CDR3aa: CASRSGGMGGELFF
CDR3nt: TGTGCCAGCCGTTCAGGGGGCATGGGCGGGGAGCTGTTTTTT

j_gene: TRBJ2-5
v_gene: TRBV30
d_gene: TRBD2
abundance: -
CDR3aa: CARGLRQETQYF
CDR3nt: TGTGCCAGGGGACTAAGACAAGAGACCCAGTACTTC

j_gene: TRBJ2-1
v_gene: TRBV29-1
d_gene: -
abundance: -
CDR3aa: CSVPLRVEQFF
CDR3nt: TGCAGCGTCCCTCTGAGGGTTGAGCAGTTCTTC

j_gene: TRBJ1-1
v_gene: TRBV2
d_gene: -
abundance: -
CDR3aa: CASRGGGTSAFF
CDR3nt: TGTGCCAGCAGAGGAGGAGGGACTTCGGCTTTCTTT

j_gene: TRBJ2-1
v_gene: TRBV18
d_gene: -
abundance: -
CDR3aa: CASSPNFGAVGQFF
CDR3nt: TGTGCCAGCTCACCGAATTTTGGGGCCGTTGGGCAGTTCTTC

j_gene: TRBJ1-2
v_gene: TRBV5-1
d_gene: TRBD1
abundance: -
CDR3aa: CASSPGQGAYGYTF
CDR3nt: TGCGCCAGCAGCCCCGGACAGGGGGCTTATGGCTACACCTTC

j_gene: TRBJ2-7
v_gene: TRBV29-1
d_gene: TRBD2
abundance: -
CDR3aa: CSVEESGSGYEQYF
CDR3nt: TGCAGCGTTGAAGAGAGCGGGAGTGGCTACGAGCAGTACTTC

j_gene: TRBJ2-7
v_gene: TRBV9
d_gene: -
abundance: few
CDR3aa: CASSVDSRGSYEQYF
CDR3nt: TGTGCCAGCAGCGTAGATTCTCGCGGAAGCTACGAGCAGTACTTC

j_gene: TRBJ2-1
v_gene: TRBV19
d_gene: -
abundance: -
CDR3aa: CASSKVGGPSTGPYNEQFF
CDR3nt: TGTGCCAGTAGTAAAGTCGGCGGCCCATCAACCGGCCCCTACAATGAGCAGTTCTTC

j_gene: TRBJ2-7
v_gene: TRBV28
d_gene: -
abundance: -
CDR3aa: CATNEGYEQYF
CDR3nt: TGTGCCACCAATGAGGGCTACGAGCAGTACTTC

j_gene: TRBJ2-1
v_gene: TRBV6-5
d_gene: TRBD2
abundance: -
CDR3aa: CASSYLTSGINEQFF
CDR3nt: TGTGCCAGCAGTTACCTGACTAGCGGAATCAATGAGCAGTTCTTC

j_gene: TRBJ2-2
v_gene: TRBV29-1
d_gene: -
abundance: -
CDR3aa: CSVATIQEVNTGELFF
CDR3nt: TGCAGCGTTGCGACGATACAAGAGGTAAACACCGGGGAGCTGTTTTTT

j_gene: TRBJ2-5
v_gene: TRBV7-7
d_gene: TRBD2
abundance: -
CDR3aa: CASSLGRLAGGQETQYF
CDR3nt: TGTGCCAGCAGCTTGGGGCGACTAGCGGGAGGACAAGAGACCCAGTACTTC

j_gene: TRBJ2-7
v_gene: TRBV9
d_gene: -
abundance: -
CDR3aa: CASSEDLLAWEQYF
CDR3nt: TGTGCCAGCAGCGAGGACCTCCTCGCGTGGGAGCAGTACTTC

j_gene: TRBJ2-7
v_gene: TRBV6-1
d_gene: TRBD1
abundance: -
CDR3aa: CASSAFGQGTSYEQYF
CDR3nt: TGTGCCAGCAGTGCCTTCGGACAGGGGACGAGCTACGAGCAGTACTTC

j_gene: TRBJ2-1
v_gene: TRBV30
d_gene: TRBD1
abundance: -
CDR3aa: CALEPGTGGVYEQFF
CDR3nt: TGTGCCTTGGAGCCCGGGACAGGGGGCGTCTATGAGCAGTTCTTC

j_gene: TRBJ2-7
v_gene: TRBV28
d_gene: TRBD1
abundance: -
CDR3aa: CASSPQGARYEQYF
CDR3nt: TGTGCCAGCAGCCCACAGGGGGCGAGGTACGAGCAGTACTTC

j_gene: TRBJ1-3
v_gene: TRBV15
d_gene: -
abundance: -
CDR3aa: CATSREPQVSGNTIYF
CDR3nt: TGTGCCACCAGCAGGGAACCCCAAGTCTCTGGAAACACCATATATTTT

j_gene: TRBJ2-3
v_gene: TRBV30
d_gene: -
abundance: -
CDR3aa: CAWSGDNTDTQYF
CDR3nt: TGTGCCTGGAGTGGGGACAACACAGATACGCAGTATTTT

j_gene: TRBJ2-3
v_gene: TRBV2
d_gene: -
abundance: once
CDR3aa: CASSPSVGNTQYF
CDR3nt: TGTGCCAGCAGTCCCTCGGTGGGCAATACGCAGTATTTT

j_gene: TRBJ2-7
v_gene: TRBV4-3
d_gene: TRBD1
abundance: few
CDR3aa: CASAGDRGGEQYF
CDR3nt: TGCGCCAGCGCCGGGGACAGGGGAGGTGAGCAGTACTTC

j_gene: TRBJ1-2
v_gene: TRBV7-9
d_gene: -
abundance: many
CDR3aa: CASSPRGDANYGYTF
CDR3nt: TGTGCCAGCAGCCCCCGCGGGGATGCCAACTATGGCTACACCTTC

j_gene: TRBJ2-4
v_gene: TRBV10-3
d_gene: -
abundance: many
CDR3aa: CAISESKGMDIQYF
CDR3nt: TGTGCCATCAGTGAGTCGAAAGGGATGGACATTCAGTACTTC

j_gene: TRBJ2-4
v_gene: TRBV29-1
d_gene: TRBD1
abundance: -
CDR3aa: CSVEVQGGNIQYF
CDR3nt: TGCAGCGTTGAGGTACAGGGGGGAAACATTCAGTACTTC